A selection of T cell receptor beta chains follows, all from one sample in a study of shared clonotypes between healthy human individuals. Clones were read by immunoSEQ multiplex PCR, and TCRdb kept only the in-frame ones, dropping some. The sample lists a few million clones; about 90% were seen once. Sequencing was done on a sample of naive CD4+ T cells from PBMCs. The receptors were sampled from a man in his late teens or twenties in good health. Some clones in this sample may be carry-over from other donors' samples. The CDR3 runs from the conserved cysteine through the conserved F or W. The order of the fields is V gene, clone size, D gene, J gene, CDR3 DNA, CDR3 protein. The D gene is left open where the match is weak. Part of the rows lack a size; the others show once, few, many or a class for expanded clones.

V gene: TRBV28; clone size: .; D gene: TRBD1; J gene: TRBJ1-1; CDR3 DNA: TGTGCCAGCAGTTTTGGGGACAGGGCCAACACTGAAGCTTTCTTT; CDR3 protein: CASSFGDRANTEAFF
V gene: TRBV5-6; clone size: .; D gene: .; J gene: TRBJ2-4; CDR3 DNA: TGTGCCAGCAGCCAAACCGACGGTTACTTC; CDR3 protein: CASSQTDGYF
V gene: TRBV28; clone size: .; D gene: .; J gene: TRBJ1-3; CDR3 DNA: TGTGCCACCAAGGACGGCGCTGGAAACACCATATATTTT; CDR3 protein: CATKDGAGNTIYF
V gene: TRBV19; clone size: .; D gene: TRBD2; J gene: TRBJ2-6; CDR3 DNA: TGTGCCAGTAGTATAGTAGCGGGAGTCTCTGGGGCCAACGTCCTGACTTTC; CDR3 protein: CASSIVAGVSGANVLTF
V gene: TRBV19; clone size: .; D gene: .; J gene: TRBJ1-2; CDR3 DNA: TGTGCCAGTAACAGCCCTCGCCTTAACTATGGCTACACCTTC; CDR3 protein: CASNSPRLNYGYTF
V gene: TRBV5-1; clone size: once; D gene: .; J gene: TRBJ2-5; CDR3 DNA: TGCGCCAGCAGCCAGAACCTACTAGGTTCGCAAGAGGCCCAGTACTTC; CDR3 protein: CASSQNLLGSQEAQYF
V gene: TRBV28; clone size: .; D gene: .; J gene: TRBJ1-2; CDR3 DNA: TGTGCCAGTGGATTAGGCAGAAATAACTATGGCTACACCTTC; CDR3 protein: CASGLGRNNYGYTF
V gene: TRBV28; clone size: .; D gene: .; J gene: TRBJ2-5; CDR3 DNA: TGTGCCAGCAGTTCGGGTGGGGGTCGGGAGACCCAGTACTTC; CDR3 protein: CASSSGGGRETQYF
V gene: TRBV4-1; clone size: .; D gene: .; J gene: TRBJ2-1; CDR3 DNA: TGCGCCAGCAGCCAAGGTCTTAGGTACAATGAGCAGTTCTTC; CDR3 protein: CASSQGLRYNEQFF
V gene: TRBV5-1; clone size: .; D gene: .; J gene: TRBJ2-3; CDR3 DNA: TGCGCCAGCAGCTCACTGGGGGGAGGCACAGATACGCAGTATTTT; CDR3 protein: CASSSLGGGTDTQYF
V gene: TRBV19; clone size: .; D gene: .; J gene: TRBJ1-5; CDR3 DNA: TGTGCCAGTTGCCCGTACAGGTCCCTCGGTCAGCCCCAGCATTTT; CDR3 protein: CASCPYRSLGQPQHF
V gene: TRBV18; clone size: .; D gene: .; J gene: TRBJ1-5; CDR3 DNA: TGTGCCAGCTCACCATCCGGTCAGAACAATCAGCCCCAGCATTTT; CDR3 protein: CASSPSGQNNQPQHF
V gene: TRBV5-4; clone size: .; D gene: .; J gene: TRBJ1-1; CDR3 DNA: TGTGCCAGCAGCCGGGGGCCGAACACTGAAGCTTTCTTT; CDR3 protein: CASSRGPNTEAFF
V gene: TRBV5-6; clone size: .; D gene: .; J gene: TRBJ1-1; CDR3 DNA: TGTGCCAGCAGCTCTGATTGGGGGTCGGTGAACACTGAAGCTTTCTTT; CDR3 protein: CASSSDWGSVNTEAFF
V gene: TRBV9; clone size: .; D gene: TRBD2; J gene: TRBJ2-1; CDR3 DNA: TGTGCCAGCAGCGCAACTAGCGGGGGTTACAATGAGCAGTTCTTC; CDR3 protein: CASSATSGGYNEQFF
V gene: TRBV25-1; clone size: .; D gene: .; J gene: TRBJ2-1; CDR3 DNA: TGTGCCAGCAGCCCCTTTGGGGGTCCAGACAGCAATGAGCAGTTCTTC; CDR3 protein: CASSPFGGPDSNEQFF
V gene: TRBV9; clone size: .; D gene: .; J gene: TRBJ2-1; CDR3 DNA: TGTGCCAGCAGCCAAATCGGGAGTTGGACCTACAATGAGCAGTTCTTC; CDR3 protein: CASSQIGSWTYNEQFF
V gene: TRBV7-7; clone size: .; D gene: .; J gene: TRBJ1-1; CDR3 DNA: TGTGCCAGCAGCTTGGGGGTGGGCACTGAAGCTTTCTTT; CDR3 protein: CASSLGVGTEAFF
V gene: TRBV7-9; clone size: .; D gene: TRBD2; J gene: TRBJ2-5; CDR3 DNA: TGTGCCAGCAGCTTAGGTCTAGCGGTAGAGACCCAGTACTTC; CDR3 protein: CASSLGLAVETQYF
V gene: TRBV7-6; clone size: .; D gene: TRBD1; J gene: TRBJ2-1; CDR3 DNA: TGTGCCAGCAGCCCGACAGGGTACTCCTACAATGAGCAGTTCTTC; CDR3 protein: CASSPTGYSYNEQFF
V gene: TRBV6-5; clone size: .; D gene: TRBD1; J gene: TRBJ1-6; CDR3 DNA: TGTGCCAGCAGGAAGACAGGGGGCAACTCACCCCTCCACTTT; CDR3 protein: CASRKTGGNSPLHF
V gene: TRBV19; clone size: .; D gene: TRBD1; J gene: TRBJ1-2; CDR3 DNA: TGTGCCAGTAGTAGAAGACAGGGGGCCCCTACTAACTATGGCTACACCTTC; CDR3 protein: CASSRRQGAPTNYGYTF